The rows below give T cell receptor beta chains drawn from one sample of a study of shared clonotypes between healthy human individuals. Assay used: immunoSEQ multiplex PCR; TCRdb lists only in-frame clones, some missing. The sample gives 2,500,000 or so clones, 92% of which show up once; approximately 0.39% is in the top ten. Sequencing was carried out using naive CD4+ T cells from PBMCs. These receptors originate from a man aged 18 to 29 in good health. Some clones in this sample may be carry-over from other donors' samples. CDR3s include the opening cysteine and the closing phenylalanine or tryptophan. D genes are given only for firm matches. Clone size, where shown, is once, few, many, or a class for clones that have expanded.

CDR3 protein,CDR3 DNA,J gene,V gene,clone size,D gene
CASSITHQRVAETQYF,TGTGCCAGTAGTATCACTCATCAGAGGGTAGCGGAGACCCAGTACTTC,TRBJ2-5,TRBV19,-,-
CASSPTQGYTEAFF,TGTGCCAGCAGCCCCACACAGGGATACACTGAAGCTTTCTTT,TRBJ1-1,TRBV28,-,-
CASSSTVSTEAFF,TGTGCCAGCAGCTCGACGGTCAGCACTGAAGCTTTCTTT,TRBJ1-1,TRBV7-2,-,-
CASSRLPLSYGYTF,TGCGCCAGCAGCCGTCTCCCTCTAAGCTATGGCTACACCTTC,TRBJ1-2,TRBV5-1,-,-
CASSPGTSSNEQFF,TGTGCCAGCAGTCCCGGGACTAGTTCGAATGAGCAGTTCTTC,TRBJ2-1,TRBV6-6,-,TRBD2
CASSLGGLASVSYEQYF,TGTGCCAGCAGCTTGGGCGGACTAGCGTCCGTTTCCTACGAGCAGTACTTC,TRBJ2-7,TRBV13,-,TRBD2
CASSIAGLGQPQHF,TGTGCCAGCAGTATAGCTGGGTTGGGTCAGCCCCAGCATTTT,TRBJ1-5,TRBV28,-,-
CASSKREGSYNEQFF,TGTGCCAGCAGCAAGCGGGAGGGCTCCTACAATGAGCAGTTCTTC,TRBJ2-1,TRBV9,-,TRBD2
CASSLQGYAYNEQFF,TGTGCCAGCAGCTTGCAGGGCTACGCCTACAATGAGCAGTTCTTC,TRBJ2-1,TRBV5-4,-,-
CASLRGVSPYEQYF,TGTGCCAGCCTGCGGGGGGTGTCGCCCTACGAGCAGTACTTC,TRBJ2-7,TRBV28,-,TRBD2
CASSARDRDYEKLFF,TGTGCCAGCAGCGCGAGGGACAGAGATTATGAAAAACTGTTTTTT,TRBJ1-4,TRBV9,-,TRBD1
CASSPNQVGHQETQYF,TGTGCCAGCTCACCAAATCAGGTCGGGCACCAAGAGACCCAGTACTTC,TRBJ2-5,TRBV18,-,-
CASSVQRFYEQYF,TGTGCCAGCAGTGTTCAGCGTTTCTACGAGCAGTACTTC,TRBJ2-7,TRBV6-1,-,-
CASSLVRAGTEAFF,TGTGCCAGCAGCTTAGTCAGGGCAGGCACTGAAGCTTTCTTT,TRBJ1-1,TRBV7-2,-,-
CASSPNGRASNEQFF,TGTGCCAGCTCTCCAAACGGGAGGGCCTCGAATGAGCAGTTCTTC,TRBJ2-1,TRBV7-3,-,TRBD2
CASSRSGSTDTQYF,TGTGCCAGCAGCCGCAGCGGGAGCACAGATACGCAGTATTTT,TRBJ2-3,TRBV9,-,-
CASSGGQGATLDTEAFF,TGTGCCAGCAGCGGGGGACAGGGGGCGACCCTGGACACTGAAGCTTTCTTT,TRBJ1-1,TRBV5-5,-,TRBD1
CASIKWELNTGELFF,TGTGCCAGCATCAAATGGGAGTTGAACACCGGGGAGCTGTTTTTT,TRBJ2-2,TRBV7-9,-,-
CASSLLAGTYNEQFF,TGTGCCAGCAGTCTACTAGCGGGGACCTACAATGAGCAGTTCTTC,TRBJ2-1,TRBV6-5,-,TRBD2
CASSRPGQGPTYEQYF,TGTGCCAGCTCACGTCCGGGACAGGGTCCGACCTACGAGCAGTACTTC,TRBJ2-7,TRBV18,-,TRBD1
CASSGQGGSPLHF,TGCGCCAGCTCTGGGCAGGGTGGTTCACCCCTCCACTTT,TRBJ1-6,TRBV5-1,-,-
CSALDVSSGNTIYF,TGCAGCGCTTTGGACGTTAGCTCTGGAAACACCATATATTTT,TRBJ1-3,TRBV29-1,-,-
CASKRPHRVIQYF,TGTGCCAGCAAACGCCCCCACCGAGTCATTCAGTACTTC,TRBJ2-4,TRBV6-1,-,-
CASSFRTSGYTDTQYF,TGTGCCAGCAGCTTCCGGACTAGCGGTTACACAGATACGCAGTATTTT,TRBJ2-3,TRBV7-9,-,TRBD2
CASSPTGTANYGYTF,TGTGCCAGCTCACCCACCGGGACAGCCAACTATGGCTACACCTTC,TRBJ1-2,TRBV18,-,TRBD1
CASRPGTNNEQFF,TGTGCCAGCAGGCCCGGGACTAACAATGAGCAGTTCTTC,TRBJ2-1,TRBV6-5,-,TRBD2
CASRPGQNQETQYF,TGCGCCAGCAGACCCGGACAGAACCAAGAGACCCAGTACTTC,TRBJ2-5,TRBV5-1,-,-
CASSLIGLGTAGTEAFF,TGTGCCAGCAGTTTAATAGGCTTGGGGACAGCGGGCACTGAAGCTTTCTTT,TRBJ1-1,TRBV27,-,TRBD1
CASSPRSEQYF,TGTGCCAGCAGTCCGCGCTCCGAGCAGTACTTC,TRBJ2-7,TRBV6-1,-,-
CASSKVRGGRQPQHF,TGTGCCAGCAGTAAAGTCAGGGGGGGTAGGCAGCCCCAGCATTTT,TRBJ1-5,TRBV6-1,-,TRBD1
CASGGATNEKLFF,TGTGCCAGCGGAGGAGCAACTAATGAAAAACTGTTTTTT,TRBJ1-4,TRBV7-2,-,-
CASRRDNTEAFF,TGTGCCAGTCGAAGGGATAACACTGAAGCTTTCTTT,TRBJ1-1,TRBV19,few,-
CASSLARRDTGELFF,TGCGCCAGCAGCTTGGCCCGGCGGGACACCGGGGAGCTGTTTTTT,TRBJ2-2,TRBV5-1,-,-
CASSQGEGRYGYTF,TGCGCCAGCAGCCAAGGTGAAGGGAGGTATGGCTACACCTTC,TRBJ1-2,TRBV4-1,-,-
CASSARGGTHPNGYTF,TGTGCCAGCAGCGCCCGAGGAGGGACTCACCCTAATGGCTACACCTTC,TRBJ1-2,TRBV2,-,-
CASSLTGENTEAFF,TGTGCCAGCAGTTTGACAGGGGAAAACACTGAAGCTTTCTTT,TRBJ1-1,TRBV27,-,TRBD1
CASSPPGPSGSKTQYF,TGTGCCAGCTCACCACCCGGGCCTAGCGGGAGTAAGACCCAGTACTTC,TRBJ2-5,TRBV18,-,TRBD2
CASSRGYEQYF,TGTGCCAGCAGCCGGGGCTACGAGCAGTACTTC,TRBJ2-7,TRBV14,-,-
CAWTNPQGRDGYTF,TGTGCCTGGACCAACCCTCAGGGGCGGGATGGCTACACCTTC,TRBJ1-2,TRBV30,-,-
CASTANPSSGNTIYF,TGCGCCAGCACCGCAAACCCCAGCTCTGGAAACACCATATATTTT,TRBJ1-3,TRBV10-2,-,-
CASSLGQVKSEQYF,TGTGCCAGCAGCTTGGGGCAGGTAAAGAGCGAGCAGTACTTC,TRBJ2-7,TRBV5-8,-,-
CASSPGQYTNQPQHF,TGTGCCAGCAGTCCGGGACAGTATACCAATCAGCCCCAGCATTTT,TRBJ1-5,TRBV28,-,TRBD1
CAWSPRRGEAFF,TGTGCCTGGAGTCCTAGGAGGGGTGAAGCTTTCTTT,TRBJ1-1,TRBV30,-,-
CASSLRLLGRSDTQYF,TGTGCCAGCAGCTTGAGGTTGCTAGGGAGGTCAGATACGCAGTATTTT,TRBJ2-3,TRBV5-4,-,-
CASSTIPKTGWEKLFF,TGTGCCAGCAGCACTATACCCAAGACAGGATGGGAAAAACTGTTTTTT,TRBJ1-4,TRBV7-2,-,-
CASSLYTPGFEKLFF,TGTGCCAGCAGTTTATACACGCCAGGTTTTGAAAAACTGTTTTTT,TRBJ1-4,TRBV28,-,-
CATRGQPQHF,TGTGCCACTCGGGGTCAGCCCCAGCATTTT,TRBJ1-5,TRBV19,-,-
CAWRWGNTASEKLFF,TGTGCCTGGAGGTGGGGAAACACCGCTAGCGAAAAACTGTTTTTT,TRBJ1-4,TRBV30,-,-
CASSLTTSERNEQFF,TGCGCCAGCAGCCTTACGACTAGCGAGCGGAATGAGCAGTTCTTC,TRBJ2-1,TRBV5-1,-,TRBD2